This entry is about one T cell receptor beta chain. Its antigen is as yet unknown. The sample comes from a study of OX40 agonist ivuxolimab in advanced cancers. TCRdb keeps only in-frame clones here, not all; method: immunoSEQ multiplex PCR. Seen here are 80,000 or so clones, roughly 89% observed once, and the top ten hold about 0.2%. This CDR3 contains 12 residues. Germline CDR1 KGHSH, CDR2 LQKENI. Autoimmune disease history or systemic immunosuppression disqualified patients. Study conclusions and caveats: Expanded clones tended on average to be more numerous among CD8+ T cells than CD4+. Nonresponders included some who also had low normalized T-cell clonal expansion. Blood T cells, both CD4+ and CD8+, expanded clonally by week 6 at 0.1 to 3.0 mg/kg.

The chain links TRBV18 to TRBJ2-5; D is unresolved. The J call could be wrong; TRBJ2-7 is a better fit for the DNA end. The sequence was collected from an adult with an advanced solid tumor such as melanoma, head and neck, liver or kidney cancer. This sample comprised CD4+ or CD8+ T cells sorted from blood, obtained in a trial of the OX40 agonist ivuxolimab. The CDR3 nucleotides are TGTGCCAGCTCACCATCCTCCTACGAGCAGTACTTC. The encoded protein is CASSPSSYEQYF.